This TCR beta chain was recovered during a study of Graves' ophthalmopathy and Graves' hyperthyroidism. Amplification targeted the TCR beta CDR3 regions, with RNA transcripts as the source material. The workflow started with a first-round RT-PCR run with HTBI primers and then moved on to a second-round multiplex PCR. TCRdb reprocessed the multiplex PCR reads via MiXCR and lists one record per CDR3 protein. The sample shows around 400,000 distinct CDR3 sequences, 20% to 25% of them seen only once. This clonotype came up many times. The sample consisted of peripheral blood. The TCR originated in a woman in her late teens or twenties with stable Graves' hyperthyroidism.

In nucleotides, the CDR3 is TGTGCCAGCCTGATGTCACAGGGCCTCAAGACCCAGTACTTC. Translated: CASLMSQGLKTQYF. The chain links TRBV28 to TRBJ2-5; D is possibly TRBD1 (6 bases). The V gene's germline CDR1 is MDHEN and CDR2 SYDVKM. The CDR3 length is 14 residues. Trimming shortened V by 8 bases and J by 6 bases, and 19 bases separated the two germline ends.